The TCR beta chain described here comes from a study of T-cell reconstitution after alpha-beta-depleted transplantation in children (dated by TCRdb to about 2016). For the wider study: The study quantitatively tracked T-cell immune reconstitution after TCRalphabeta/CD19-depleted allogeneic hematopoietic cell transplantation in children using TCR repertoire profiling.

Here is what the overall study found, with its caveats: The apparently early recovery of alphabetaT-cell counts about two months after transplant reportedly depended on only several hundred rapidly expanded clones that came from non-depleted graft cells. In some patients, the high TCRbeta diversity seen at day 60 was put down to recipient T cells and intrathymic progenitors that had survived conditioning. Over the following months the frequencies of hyperexpanded clones went down, and after one year T-cell counts and TCRbeta diversity were mostly credited to newly produced T cells.

As concerns this clonotype: Its antigen has not been determined. No much larger clone is present one base from it, and per-base qualities are unavailable.

The library came from PCR. Sequencing used an Illumina HiSeq 2500. TCR library preparation used molecular barcoding, with unique molecular identifiers applied to normalize quantification of the TCRbeta repertoire. The public reads were reprocessed in TCRdb via fastp at Q25 and MiXCR, keeping in-frame beta chains. Every distinct CDR3 protein forms one entry, paired with its most common genes and DNA. Counted in this sample were under 250,000 distinct CDR3 sequences; 20% to 30% of them appeared once. The top ten clonotypes cover 4.5% to 5.5% of the sample. From the cysteine through the phenylalanine, the CDR3 covers 14 amino acids. Only CDR3 DNA remains: 42 bases, in frame from the first base. V gives up 1 base and J gives up 5 bases, and the segment between their germline ends measures 11 bases. The treatment or condition label corresponds to: allogeneic hematopoietic cell transplantation with graft depleted of TCRalphabeta T cells and CD19 B cells. The transplant recipients were children given TCRalphabeta/CD19-depleted allogeneic hematopoietic cell grafts.

The rearranged segments are TRBV12-3 or TRBV12-4 and TRBJ2-5; the D segment may tentatively be TRBD1 or TRBD2, each giving 5 matched bases. This sequence was found in a female patient aged 2-10 years who had a stem cell transplant for congenital amegakaryocytic thrombocytopenia, so the T cells may come from the graft donor. This specimen consisted of PBMCs, mostly from graft donor cells, obtained 360 days after TCRalphabeta/CD19-depleted stem cell transplant. The DNA is TGTGCCAGCAGTTTAGGAGGGGCAGGGGAGACCCAGTACTTC. Its translation reads: CASSLGGAGETQYF.